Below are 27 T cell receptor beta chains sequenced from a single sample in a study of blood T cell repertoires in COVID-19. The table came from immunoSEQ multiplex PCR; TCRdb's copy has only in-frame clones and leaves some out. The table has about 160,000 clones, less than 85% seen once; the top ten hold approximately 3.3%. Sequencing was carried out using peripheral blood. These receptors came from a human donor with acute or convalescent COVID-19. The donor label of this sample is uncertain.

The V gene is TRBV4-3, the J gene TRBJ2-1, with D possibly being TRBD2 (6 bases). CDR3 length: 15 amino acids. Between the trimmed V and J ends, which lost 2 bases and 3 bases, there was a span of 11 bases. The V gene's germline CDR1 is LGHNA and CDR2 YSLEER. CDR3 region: CASSQTWGVYNEQFF. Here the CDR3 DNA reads TGCGCCAGCAGCCAAACGTGGGGGGTCTACAATGAGCAGTTCTTC.

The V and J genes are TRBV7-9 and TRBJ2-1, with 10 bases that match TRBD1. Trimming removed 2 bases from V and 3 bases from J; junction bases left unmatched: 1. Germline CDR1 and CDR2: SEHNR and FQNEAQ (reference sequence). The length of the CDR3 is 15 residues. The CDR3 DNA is TGTGCCAGCAGCTTATGGACAGGGGGCTACAATGAGCAGTTCTTC. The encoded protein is CASSLWTGGYNEQFF.

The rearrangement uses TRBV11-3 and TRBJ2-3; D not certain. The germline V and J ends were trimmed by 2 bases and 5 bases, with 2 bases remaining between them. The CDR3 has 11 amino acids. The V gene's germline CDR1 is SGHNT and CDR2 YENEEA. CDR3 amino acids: CASSLRDTQYF. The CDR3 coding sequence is TGTGCCAGCAGCTTACGAGATACGCAGTATTTT.

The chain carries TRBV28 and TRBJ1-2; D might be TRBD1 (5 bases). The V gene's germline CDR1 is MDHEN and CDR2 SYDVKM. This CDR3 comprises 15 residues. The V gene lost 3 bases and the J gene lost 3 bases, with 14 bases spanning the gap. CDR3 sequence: CASSFRGILHYGYTF. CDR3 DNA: TGTGCCAGCAGTTTTAGGGGCATCCTCCACTATGGCTACACCTTC.

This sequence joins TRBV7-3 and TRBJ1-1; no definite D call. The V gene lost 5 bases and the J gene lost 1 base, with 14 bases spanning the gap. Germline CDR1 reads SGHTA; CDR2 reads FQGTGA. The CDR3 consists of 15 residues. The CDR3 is CASSPNRETNTEAFF. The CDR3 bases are TGTGCCAGCAGCCCCAATCGGGAAACGAACACTGAAGCTTTCTTT.

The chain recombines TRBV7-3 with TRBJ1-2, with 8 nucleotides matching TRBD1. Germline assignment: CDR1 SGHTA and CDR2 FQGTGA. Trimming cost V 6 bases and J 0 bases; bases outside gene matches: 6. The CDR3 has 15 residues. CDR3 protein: CASSPDRATNYGYTF. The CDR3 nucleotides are TGTGCCAGCAGTCCGGACAGGGCAACTAACTATGGCTACACCTTC.

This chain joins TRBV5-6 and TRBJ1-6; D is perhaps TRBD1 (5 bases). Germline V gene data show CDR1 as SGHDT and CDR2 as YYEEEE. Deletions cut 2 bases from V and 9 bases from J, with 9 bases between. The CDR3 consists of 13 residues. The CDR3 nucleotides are TGTGCCAGCAGCTTAGGGGTGAGTTCACCCCTCCACTTT. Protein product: CASSLGVSSPLHF.

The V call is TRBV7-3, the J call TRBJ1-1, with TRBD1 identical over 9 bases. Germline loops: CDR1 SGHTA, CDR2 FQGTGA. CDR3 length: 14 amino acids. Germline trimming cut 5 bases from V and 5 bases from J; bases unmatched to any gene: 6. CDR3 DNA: TGTGCCAGCAGCCGGACAGGGGTAGAGACTGAAGCTTTCTTT. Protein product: CASSRTGVETEAFF.

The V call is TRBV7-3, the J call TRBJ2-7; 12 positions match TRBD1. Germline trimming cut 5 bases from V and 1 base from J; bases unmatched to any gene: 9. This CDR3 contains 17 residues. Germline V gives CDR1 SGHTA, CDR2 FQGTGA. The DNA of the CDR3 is TGTGCCAGCAGCCCGAACCCGGGACAGGGGGCATCCTACGAGCAGTACTTC. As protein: CASSPNPGQGASYEQYF. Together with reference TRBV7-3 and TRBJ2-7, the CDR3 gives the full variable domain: GAGVSQTPSNKVTEKGKYVELRCDPISGHTALYWYRQSLGQGPEFLIYFQGTGAADDSGLPNDRFFAVRPEGSVSTLKIQRTERGDSAVYLCASSPNPGQGASYEQYFGPGTRLTVT.

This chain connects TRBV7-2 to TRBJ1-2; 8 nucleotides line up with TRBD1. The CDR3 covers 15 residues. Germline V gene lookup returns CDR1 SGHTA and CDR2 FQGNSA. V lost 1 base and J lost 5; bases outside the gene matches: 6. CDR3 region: CASSLEGDRGYGYTF. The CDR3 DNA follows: TGTGCCAGCAGCTTAGAGGGTGACAGGGGATATGGCTACACCTTC.

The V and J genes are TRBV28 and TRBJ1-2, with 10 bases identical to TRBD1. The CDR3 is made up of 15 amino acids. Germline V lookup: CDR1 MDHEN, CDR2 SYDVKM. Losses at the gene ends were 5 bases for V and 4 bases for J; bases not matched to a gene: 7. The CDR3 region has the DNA TGTGCCAGCAGTAAACCGGGACAGGGGCTCTATGGCTACACCTTC. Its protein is CASSKPGQGLYGYTF.

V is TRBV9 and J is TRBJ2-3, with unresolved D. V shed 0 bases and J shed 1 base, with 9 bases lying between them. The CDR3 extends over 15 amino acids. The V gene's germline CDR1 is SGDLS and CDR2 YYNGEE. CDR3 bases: TGTGCCAGCAGCGTAGGGAGTTGGGGCACAGATACGCAGTATTTT. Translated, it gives CASSVGSWGTDTQYF.

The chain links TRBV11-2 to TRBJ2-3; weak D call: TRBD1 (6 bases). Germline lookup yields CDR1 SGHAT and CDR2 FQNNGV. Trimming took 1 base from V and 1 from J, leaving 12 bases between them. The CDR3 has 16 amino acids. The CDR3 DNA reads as TGTGCCAGCAGCTTAGGTGGGCCAGGGGGCACAGATACGCAGTATTTT. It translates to CASSLGGPGGTDTQYF. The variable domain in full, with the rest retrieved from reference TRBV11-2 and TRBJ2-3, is EAGVAQSPRYKIIEKRQSVAFWCNPISGHATLYWYQQILGQGPKLLIQFQNNGVVDDSQLPKDRFSAERLKGVDSTLKIQPAKLEDSAVYLCASSLGGPGGTDTQYFGPGTRLTVL.

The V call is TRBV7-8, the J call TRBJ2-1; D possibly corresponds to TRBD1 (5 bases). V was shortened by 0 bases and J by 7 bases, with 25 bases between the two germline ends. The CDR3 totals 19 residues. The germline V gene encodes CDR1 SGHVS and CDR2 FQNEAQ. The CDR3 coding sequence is TGTGCCAGCAGCTTAGCGGGGTACTCGGCAGGGCGCTCCCGGAATGAGCAGTTCTTC. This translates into CASSLAGYSAGRSRNEQFF.

The CDR3 sequence: CASSMTGAPNTGELFF. The DNA of the CDR3 is TGTGCCAGTAGTATGACAGGGGCTCCGAACACCGGGGAGCTGTTTTTT. The chain combines TRBV19 with TRBJ2-2; 8 bases are shared with TRBD1. CDR3 size: 16 residues. V dropped 3 bases and J dropped 0; count of bases not matched to a gene: 3. Germline CDR1 is LNHDA and CDR2 is SQIVND (reference sequence).

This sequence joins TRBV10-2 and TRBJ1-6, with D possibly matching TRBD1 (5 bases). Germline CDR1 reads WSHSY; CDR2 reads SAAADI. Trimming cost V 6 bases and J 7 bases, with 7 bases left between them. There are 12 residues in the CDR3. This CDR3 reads CASRTVNSPLHF. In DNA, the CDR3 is TGCGCCAGCAGGACAGTAAATTCACCCCTCCACTTT.

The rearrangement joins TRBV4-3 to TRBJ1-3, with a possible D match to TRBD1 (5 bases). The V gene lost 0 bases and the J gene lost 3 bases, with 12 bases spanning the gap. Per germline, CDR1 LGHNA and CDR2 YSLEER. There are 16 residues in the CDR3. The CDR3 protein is CASSQDVGQGGNTIYF. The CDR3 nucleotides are TGCGCCAGCAGCCAAGACGTCGGCCAGGGTGGAAACACCATATATTTT.

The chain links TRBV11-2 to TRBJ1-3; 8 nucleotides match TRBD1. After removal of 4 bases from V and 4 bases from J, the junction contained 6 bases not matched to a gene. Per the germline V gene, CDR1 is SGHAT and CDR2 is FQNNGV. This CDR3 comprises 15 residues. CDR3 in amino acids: CASSSYRDRGNTIYF. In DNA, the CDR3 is TGTGCCAGCAGCTCCTATCGGGACAGGGGAAACACCATATATTTT.

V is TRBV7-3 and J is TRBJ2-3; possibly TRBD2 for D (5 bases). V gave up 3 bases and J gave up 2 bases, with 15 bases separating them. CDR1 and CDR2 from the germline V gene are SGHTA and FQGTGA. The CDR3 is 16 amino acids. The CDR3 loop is CASSFTISGITDTQYF. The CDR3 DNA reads TGTGCCAGCAGCTTTACGATTTCGGGGATCACAGATACGCAGTATTTT.

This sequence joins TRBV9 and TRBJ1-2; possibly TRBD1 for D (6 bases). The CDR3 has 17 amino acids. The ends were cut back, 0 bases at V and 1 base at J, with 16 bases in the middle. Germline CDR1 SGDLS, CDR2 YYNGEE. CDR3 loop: CASSVGNGGAFNYGYTF. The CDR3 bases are TGTGCCAGCAGCGTAGGAAATGGGGGGGCGTTTAACTATGGCTACACCTTC.

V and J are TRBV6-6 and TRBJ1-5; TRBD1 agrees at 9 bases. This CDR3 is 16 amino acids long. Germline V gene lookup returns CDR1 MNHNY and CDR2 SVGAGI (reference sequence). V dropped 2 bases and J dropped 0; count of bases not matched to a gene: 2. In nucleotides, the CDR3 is TGTGCCAGCAGTTACGGGGACAGGGTTAGCAATCAGCCCCAGCATTTT. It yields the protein CASSYGDRVSNQPQHF.

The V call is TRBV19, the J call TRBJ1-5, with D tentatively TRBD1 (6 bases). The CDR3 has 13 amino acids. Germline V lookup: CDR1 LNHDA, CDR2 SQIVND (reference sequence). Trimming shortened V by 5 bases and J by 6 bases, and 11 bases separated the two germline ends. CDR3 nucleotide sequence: TGTGCCAGTAGTGGAACAGGGTTTCAGCCCCAGCATTTT. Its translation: CASSGTGFQPQHF.

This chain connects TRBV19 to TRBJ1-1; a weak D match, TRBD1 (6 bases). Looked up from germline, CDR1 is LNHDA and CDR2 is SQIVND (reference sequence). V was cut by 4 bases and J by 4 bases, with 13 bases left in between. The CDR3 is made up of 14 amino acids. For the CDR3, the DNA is TGTGCCAGTAGTACGGGAGGGGGAAGCACTGAAGCTTTCTTT. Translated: CASSTGGGSTEAFF.

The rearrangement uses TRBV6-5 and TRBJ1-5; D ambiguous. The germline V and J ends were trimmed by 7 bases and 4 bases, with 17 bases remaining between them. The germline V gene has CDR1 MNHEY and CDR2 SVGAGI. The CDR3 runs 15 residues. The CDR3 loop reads CASMDRSTRNQPQHF. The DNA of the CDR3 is TGTGCCAGCATGGATCGGTCGACACGGAATCAGCCCCAGCATTTT.

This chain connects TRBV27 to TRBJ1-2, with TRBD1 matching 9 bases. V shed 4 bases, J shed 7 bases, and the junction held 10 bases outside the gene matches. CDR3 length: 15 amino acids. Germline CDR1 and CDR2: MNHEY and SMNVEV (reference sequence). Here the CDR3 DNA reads TGTGCCAGCAGTTCCCCGGACAGGGGTATCCGTGGCTACACCTTC. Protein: CASSSPDRGIRGYTF.

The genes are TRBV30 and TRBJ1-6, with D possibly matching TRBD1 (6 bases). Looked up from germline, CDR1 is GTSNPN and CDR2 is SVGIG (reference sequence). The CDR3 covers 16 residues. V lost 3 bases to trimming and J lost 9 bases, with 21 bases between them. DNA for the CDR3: TGTGCCTGGAGCCTCTCCCCTACAGGGCCGGGTTCACCCCTCCACTTT. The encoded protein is CAWSLSPTGPGSPLHF.

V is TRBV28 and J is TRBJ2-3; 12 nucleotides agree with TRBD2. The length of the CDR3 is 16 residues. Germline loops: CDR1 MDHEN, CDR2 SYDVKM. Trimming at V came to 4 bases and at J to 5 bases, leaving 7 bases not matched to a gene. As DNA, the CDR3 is TGTGCCAGCAGTTCCACACTAGCGGGGGGCGTAGATACGCAGTATTTT. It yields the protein CASSSTLAGGVDTQYF.